The T cell receptor (beta chain) under discussion was sequenced for a study of blood T cell repertoires in COVID-19. The protocol was immunoSEQ multiplex PCR, while the TCRdb copy is restricted to in-frame clones and leaves out a portion. The sample comprises about 190,000 clones, around nine tenths of which are singletons, and roughly 6.2% rests with the top ten. Looked up from germline, CDR1 is SQVTM and CDR2 is ANQGSEA. This CDR3 contains 12 residues. The V end lost 5 bases, the J end lost 0 bases, and 8 bases lay between the germline ends. This sequence was found in a woman aged 40 to 50 who had recovered from COVID-19. Sequenced sample: peripheral blood. The chain combines TRBV29-1 with TRBJ2-7; no definite D call. The CDR3 coding sequence is TGCAGCGTTTTGGCGGACTCCTACGAGCAGTACTTC. It translates to CSVLADSYEQYF.